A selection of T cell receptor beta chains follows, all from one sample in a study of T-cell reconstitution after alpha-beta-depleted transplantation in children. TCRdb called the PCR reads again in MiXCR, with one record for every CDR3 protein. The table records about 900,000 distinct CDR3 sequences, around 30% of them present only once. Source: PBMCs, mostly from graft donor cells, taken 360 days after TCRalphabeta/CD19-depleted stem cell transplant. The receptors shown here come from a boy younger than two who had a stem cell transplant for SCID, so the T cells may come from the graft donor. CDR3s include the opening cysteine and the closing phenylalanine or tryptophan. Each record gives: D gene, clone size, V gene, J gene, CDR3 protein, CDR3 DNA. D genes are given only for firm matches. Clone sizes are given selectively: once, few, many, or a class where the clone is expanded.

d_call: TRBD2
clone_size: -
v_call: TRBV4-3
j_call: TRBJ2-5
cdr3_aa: CASSQDRLAGQYF
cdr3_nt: TGCGCCAGCAGCCAAGATCGACTAGCGGGGCAGTACTTC

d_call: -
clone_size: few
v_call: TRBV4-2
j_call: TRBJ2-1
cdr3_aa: CASSQLGQGYNEQFF
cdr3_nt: TGTGCCAGCAGCCAACTAGGCCAGGGATACAATGAGCAGTTCTTC

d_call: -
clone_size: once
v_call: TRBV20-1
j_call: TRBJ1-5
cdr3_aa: CSAVGQRYSNQPQHF
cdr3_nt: TGCAGTGCTGTAGGACAAAGGTATAGCAATCAGCCCCAGCATTTT

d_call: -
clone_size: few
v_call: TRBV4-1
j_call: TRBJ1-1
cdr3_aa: CASSQVSTGTTEAFF
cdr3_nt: TGCGCCAGCAGCCAAGTCTCGACTGGAACCACTGAAGCTTTCTTT

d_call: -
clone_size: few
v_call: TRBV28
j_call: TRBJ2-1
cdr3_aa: CASSWGFGNEQFF
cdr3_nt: TGTGCCAGCAGTTGGGGGTTTGGAAATGAGCAGTTCTTC

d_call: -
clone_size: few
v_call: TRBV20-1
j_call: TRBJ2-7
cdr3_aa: CSASRLNYEQYF
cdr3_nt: TGCAGTGCTAGTCGGTTGAACTACGAGCAGTACTTC

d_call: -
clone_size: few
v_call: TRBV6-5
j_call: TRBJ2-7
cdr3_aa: CASSYSMGGPHSYEQYF
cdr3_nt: TGTGCCAGCAGTTACTCGATGGGGGGACCTCACTCCTACGAGCAGTACTTC

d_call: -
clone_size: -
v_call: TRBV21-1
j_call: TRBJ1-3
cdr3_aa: CASGRDIQNF
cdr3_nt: TGTGCCAGCGGCCGGGACATCCAAAATTTT

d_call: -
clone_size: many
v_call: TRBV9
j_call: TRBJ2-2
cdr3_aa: CASSSSLAGFMVDTGELFF
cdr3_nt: TGTGCCAGCAGCTCCTCACTAGCCGGTTTTATGGTTGACACCGGGGAGCTGTTTTTT

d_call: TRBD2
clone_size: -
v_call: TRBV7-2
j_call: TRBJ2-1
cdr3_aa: CASSSQGAGGPNEQFF
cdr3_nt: TGTGCCAGCAGCTCCCAAGGGGCGGGGGGGCCGAATGAGCAGTTCTTC

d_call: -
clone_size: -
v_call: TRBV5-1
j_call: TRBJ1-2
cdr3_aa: CASSLVGAQSYTF
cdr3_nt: TGCGCCAGCAGCTTGGTCGGGGCCCAGAGCTACACCTTC

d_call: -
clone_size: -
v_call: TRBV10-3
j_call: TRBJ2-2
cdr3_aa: CALRRKNTGELFF
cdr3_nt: TGTGCCTTGAGACGGAAGAACACCGGGGAGCTGTTTTTT

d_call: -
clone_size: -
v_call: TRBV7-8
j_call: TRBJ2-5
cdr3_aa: CASSPVGTQYF
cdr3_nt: TGTGCCAGCAGCCCGGTAGGGACCCAGTACTTC

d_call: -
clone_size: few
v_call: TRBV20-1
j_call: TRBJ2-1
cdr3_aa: CSVQAQDALNEQFF
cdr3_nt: TGCAGTGTTCAAGCCCAAGACGCCCTCAATGAGCAGTTCTTC

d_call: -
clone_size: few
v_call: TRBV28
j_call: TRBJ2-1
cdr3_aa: CASSQGRGIRDNEQFF
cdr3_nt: TGTGCCAGCAGTCAGGGGCGGGGTATCAGGGACAATGAGCAGTTCTTC

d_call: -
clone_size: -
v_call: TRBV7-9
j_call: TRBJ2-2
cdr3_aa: CATPLDIGELFF
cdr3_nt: TGTGCCACCCCGCTAGATATCGGGGAGCTGTTTTTT

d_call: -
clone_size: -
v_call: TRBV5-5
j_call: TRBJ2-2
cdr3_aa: CASRKTGTTNTGELFF
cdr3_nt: TGTGCCAGCAGGAAAACAGGGACCACGAACACCGGGGAGCTGTTTTTT

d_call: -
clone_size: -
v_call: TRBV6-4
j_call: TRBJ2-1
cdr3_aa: CASSRPPYNEQFF
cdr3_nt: TGTGCCAGCAGTAGGCCTCCCTACAATGAGCAGTTCTTC

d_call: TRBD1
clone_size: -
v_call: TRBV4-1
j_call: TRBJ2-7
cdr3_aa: CASSPDRGPWEQYF
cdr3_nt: TGCGCCAGCAGCCCCGACAGGGGGCCGTGGGAGCAGTACTTC

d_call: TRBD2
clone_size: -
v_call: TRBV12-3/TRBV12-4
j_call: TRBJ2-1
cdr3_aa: CASSWYLLAGDYNEQFF
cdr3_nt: TGTGCCAGCAGTTGGTACCTTCTAGCGGGGGACTACAATGAGCAGTTCTTC

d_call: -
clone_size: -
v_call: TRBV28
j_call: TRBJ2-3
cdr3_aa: CATLAVSNTDTQYF
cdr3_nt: TGTGCCACCTTAGCTGTCAGCAACACAGATACGCAGTATTTT

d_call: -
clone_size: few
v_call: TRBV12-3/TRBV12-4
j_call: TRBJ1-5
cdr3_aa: CASSFEAGARSPQHF
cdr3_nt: TGTGCCAGCAGTTTTGAGGCAGGGGCCCGGTCGCCCCAGCATTTT

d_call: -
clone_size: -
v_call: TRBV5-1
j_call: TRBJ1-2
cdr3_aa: CASSLDGQGRGGSYGYTF
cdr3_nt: TGCGCCAGCAGCTTGGACGGCCAGGGAAGAGGTGGATCCTATGGCTACACCTTC

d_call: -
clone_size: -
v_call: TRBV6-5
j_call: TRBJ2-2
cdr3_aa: CASSYRGVGNTGELFF
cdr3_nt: TGTGCCAGCAGTTACCGGGGCGTCGGGAACACCGGGGAGCTGTTTTTT

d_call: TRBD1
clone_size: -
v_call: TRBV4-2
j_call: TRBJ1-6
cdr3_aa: CASSRGAGGEGPLHF
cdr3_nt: TGTGCCAGCAGCCGCGGCGCAGGGGGCGAAGGACCCCTCCACTTT

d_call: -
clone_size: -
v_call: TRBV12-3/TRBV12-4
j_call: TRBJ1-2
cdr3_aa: CASRGQAVRLRGYTF
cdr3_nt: TGTGCCAGCCGGGGGCAAGCTGTTCGTCTGCGTGGCTACACCTTC

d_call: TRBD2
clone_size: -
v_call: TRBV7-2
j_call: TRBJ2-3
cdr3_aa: CASSLARLAGASPSTDTQYF
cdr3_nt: TGTGCCAGCAGCTTAGCCCGACTAGCGGGGGCGAGTCCTAGCACAGATACGCAGTATTTT

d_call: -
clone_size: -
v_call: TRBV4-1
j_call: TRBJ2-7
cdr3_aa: CASSQRVISYEQYF
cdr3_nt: TGCGCCAGCAGCCAACGAGTGATTTCCTACGAGCAGTACTTC

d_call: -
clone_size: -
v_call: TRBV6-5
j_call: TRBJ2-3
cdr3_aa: CASSYSIPSSTDTQYF
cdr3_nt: TGTGCCAGCAGTTACTCGATACCAAGCAGCACAGATACGCAGTATTTT

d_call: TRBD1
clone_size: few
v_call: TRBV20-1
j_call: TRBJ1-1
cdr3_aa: CSATGTGFEAFF
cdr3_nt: TGCAGTGCTACCGGGACAGGGTTCGAAGCTTTCTTT

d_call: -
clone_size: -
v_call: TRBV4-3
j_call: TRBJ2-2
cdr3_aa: CASSHHGTVFTGELFF
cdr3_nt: TGCGCCAGCAGCCACCATGGGACGGTCTTCACCGGGGAGCTGTTTTTT

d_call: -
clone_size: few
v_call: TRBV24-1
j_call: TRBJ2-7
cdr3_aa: CATSDSTRSEQYF
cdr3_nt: TGTGCCACCAGTGATTCTACGAGATCCGAGCAGTACTTC

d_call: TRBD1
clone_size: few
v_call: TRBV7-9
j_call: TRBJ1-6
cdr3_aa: CASSFGDRVSPLHF
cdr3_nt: TGTGCCAGCAGCTTTGGCGACAGGGTCTCACCCCTCCACTTT

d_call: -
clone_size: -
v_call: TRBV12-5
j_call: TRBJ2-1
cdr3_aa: CASGFSYNEQFF
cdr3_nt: TGTGCTAGTGGTTTCTCCTACAATGAGCAGTTCTTC

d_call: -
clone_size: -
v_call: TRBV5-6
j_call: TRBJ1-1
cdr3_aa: CASTPWGGKGHMNTEAFF
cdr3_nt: TGTGCCAGCACCCCGTGGGGGGGGAAGGGGCATATGAACACTGAAGCTTTCTTT

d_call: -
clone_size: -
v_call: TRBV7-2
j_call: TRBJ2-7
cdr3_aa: CASSLVIGEQYF
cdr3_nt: TGTGCCAGCAGCTTAGTCATCGGCGAGCAGTACTTC

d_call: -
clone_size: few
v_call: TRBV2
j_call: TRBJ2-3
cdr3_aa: CASRGTPTVDF
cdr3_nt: TGTGCCAGCAGGGGGACTCCCACCGTGGATTTT

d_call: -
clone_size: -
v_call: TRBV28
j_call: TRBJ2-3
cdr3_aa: CASSFLEGSVQDHSYF
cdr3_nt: TGTGCCAGCAGTTTTCTTGAGGGGTCGGTACAGGACCATTCGTATTTT

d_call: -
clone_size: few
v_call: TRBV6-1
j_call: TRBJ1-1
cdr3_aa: CASTPRNQNTEAFF
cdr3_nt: TGTGCCAGCACCCCGAGGAACCAGAACACTGAAGCTTTCTTT